This T cell receptor (beta chain) was found in a study of response to subunit inactivated influenza vaccine. TCRdb re-derived calls from the RT-PCR reads in MiXCR, one entry per CDR3 protein. The sample lists around 650,000 distinct CDR3 sequences, about a sixth seen once, with 9.5% to 13% in the top ten. Germline V gene lookup returns CDR1 GTSNPN and CDR2 SVGIG (reference sequence). This CDR3 contains 14 residues. The trim removed 2 bases at V and 6 bases at J, leaving 6 bases unmatched. The receptor was isolated from a man aged 45-65 years who received an inactivated influenza vaccine. This chain joins TRBV30 and TRBJ2-1, with TRBD1 matching over 8 bases. The specimen was PBMCs from blood, collected 11 to 12 days after vaccination. The CDR3 DNA reads as TGTGCCTGGAGTAGGACAGGGTTCGGCAATGAGCAGTTCTTC. Its translation: CAWSRTGFGNEQFF.